What follows are 29 T cell receptor beta chains derived from one specimen sequenced in a study of cytomegalovirus exposure and HLA in healthy donors. With 60 Vbeta and 13 Jbeta primers, the PCR was carried out. The table came from immunoSEQ multiplex PCR; TCRdb's copy has only in-frame clones and leaves some out. This sample has 150,000 or so clones, with roughly four fifths found just once. Sequencing was performed on PBMCs. Receptor source: a man younger than 35 in good health and CMV-seropositive.

V usage is TRBV2 and J usage is TRBJ2-2, with D unclear. Per the germline V gene, CDR1 is SNHLY and CDR2 is FYNNEI. Trimming pared 7 bases from V and 6 bases from J, leaving 9 bases between. The CDR3 length is 12 residues. The CDR3 coding sequence is TGTGCCAGCACGAGAAACGCCGGGGAGCTGTTTTTT. It is translated as CASTRNAGELFF.

This sequence joins TRBV7-6 and TRBJ2-1; 7 bases align to TRBD2. This CDR3 contains 18 residues. Germline V gene lookup returns CDR1 SGHVS and CDR2 FNYEAQ. V lost 5 bases, J lost 5 bases, and 18 bases stayed unmatched. The CDR3 spells CASSPRGRALGENNEQFF. CDR3 nucleotides: TGTGCCAGCAGCCCCCGAGGGAGGGCTTTAGGGGAGAACAATGAGCAGTTCTTC.

The J gene is TRBJ1-1, the V gene TRBV9; D not resolved. V gave up 0 bases and J gave up 1 base, with 10 bases separating them. Germline assignment: CDR1 SGDLS and CDR2 YYNGEE. The CDR3 has 15 amino acids. In DNA form, the CDR3 reads TGTGCCAGCAGCGTAGGGTCAGCGGGGAACACTGAAGCTTTCTTT. This codes for CASSVGSAGNTEAFF.

V usage is TRBV10-2 and J usage is TRBJ2-7, with 10 bases aligning to TRBD2. The CDR3 contains 14 residues. V shed 7 bases and J 5 bases; nucleotides not matched to a gene: 8. Germline CDR1 and CDR2: WSHSY and SAAADI. This CDR3 is CASKEREGYHEQYF. DNA of the CDR3: TGCGCCAGCAAAGAGCGGGAGGGATACCACGAGCAGTACTTC.

V and J are TRBV27 and TRBJ2-3; 11 bases map to TRBD2. J was trimmed by 4 bases and V by 0 bases; bases with no gene match: 12. The CDR3 sequence is 19 residues long. CDR1 MNHEY and CDR2 SMNVEV come from the germline V gene (reference sequence). CDR3 nucleotides: TGTGCCAGCAGTTTATCCCGCCTAGCGGGAGGTGGGGGGGCAGATACGCAGTATTTT. Translation: CASSLSRLAGGGGADTQYF.

The genes are TRBV5-1 and TRBJ2-2; the match to TRBD2 covers 14 bases. After removal of 4 bases from V and 4 bases from J, the junction contained 6 bases not matched to a gene. The CDR3 runs 17 residues. The germline CDR1 and CDR2 sequences are SGHRS and YFSETQ. CDR3 amino acids: CASSQGLAGVGTGELFF. The CDR3 DNA follows: TGCGCCAGCAGCCAGGGACTAGCGGGAGTCGGCACCGGGGAGCTGTTTTTT.

The chain combines TRBV19 with TRBJ1-1; D possibly corresponds to TRBD1 (6 bases). The CDR3 length is 15 residues. Germline CDR1 and CDR2: LNHDA and SQIVND (reference sequence). Trimming pared 0 bases from V and 2 bases from J, leaving 10 bases between. The CDR3 region has the DNA TGTGCCAGTAGTATAGACCCCGGGACAAACACTGAAGCTTTCTTT. It is translated as CASSIDPGTNTEAFF.

The chain employs TRBV30 and TRBJ2-1; unclear D gene. The CDR3 is 15 residues long. Trimming stripped 0 bases from V and 5 bases from J, with 14 bases between. Germline CDR1 reads GTSNPN; CDR2 reads SVGIG (reference sequence). As DNA, the CDR3 is TGTGCCTGGAGTGTGACGGTGTGGAGCGACAATGAGCAGTTCTTC. Amino acids: CAWSVTVWSDNEQFF. The entire variable domain, with the rest obtained from reference TRBV30 and TRBJ2-1, is as follows: SQTIHQWPATLVQPVGSPLSLECTVEGTSNPNLYWYRQAAGRGLQLLFYSVGIGQISSEVPQNLSASRPQDRQFILSSKKLLLSDSGFYLCAWSVTVWSDNEQFFGPGTRLTVL.

The V gene is TRBV5-1, the J gene TRBJ2-7; TRBD1 matches 8 bases. Germline CDR1 is SGHRS and CDR2 is YFSETQ. The CDR3 covers 13 residues. V dropped 4 bases and J dropped 5; count of bases not matched to a gene: 5. The CDR3: CASSPGQGHEQYF. CDR3 DNA: TGCGCCAGCAGCCCCGGACAGGGCCACGAGCAGTACTTC.

The chain links TRBV27 to TRBJ2-1; maybe TRBD2 (5 bases). V shed 4 bases and J shed 5 bases, with 15 bases lying between them. The length of the CDR3 is 15 residues. The V gene's germline CDR1 is MNHEY and CDR2 SMNVEV (reference sequence). The CDR3 DNA follows: TGTGCCAGCAGTTACCCCAGCGGAGGTAACAATGAGCAGTTCTTC. Translation gives CASSYPSGGNNEQFF.

This clone showed up just once. The chain is built from TRBV5-4 and TRBJ1-4; D is perhaps TRBD1 (5 bases). The CDR3 sequence is 13 residues long. Germline CDR1 reads SGHNT; CDR2 reads YYREEE (reference sequence). Trimming cost V 2 bases and J 4 bases, with 6 bases left between them. The CDR3 nucleotides are TGTGCCAGCAGCTTAGGGGTTAATGAAAAACTGTTTTTT. Residues: CASSLGVNEKLFF.

V and J are TRBV28 and TRBJ2-1, with TRBD2 identical over 7 bases. The CDR3 has 16 residues. The V gene's germline CDR1 is MDHEN and CDR2 SYDVKM. J lost 5 bases, V lost 2 bases, and 9 bases had no gene match. The CDR3 reads CASSLAAGLVNNEQFF. The CDR3 bases are TGTGCCAGCAGTTTAGCGGCCGGACTAGTCAACAATGAGCAGTTCTTC.

The CDR3: CASSLQTSGSGNEQYF. CDR3 nucleotides: TGTGCCAGCAGTCTCCAAACTAGCGGGAGTGGTAACGAGCAGTACTTC. The rearrangement uses TRBV27 and TRBJ2-7, with 11 bases lining up with TRBD2. CDR1 MNHEY and CDR2 SMNVEV come from the germline V gene (reference sequence). The CDR3 extends over 16 amino acids. V lost 5 bases and J lost 5; bases outside the gene matches: 11.

This clone was counted only a few times. The genes are TRBV6-6 and TRBJ1-2; D is perhaps TRBD1 (6 bases). Deletions cut 8 bases from V and 8 bases from J, with 12 bases between. The germline gives CDR1 MNHNY, CDR2 SVGAGI (reference sequence). This CDR3 spans 11 amino acids. The CDR3 loop is CASAAGGGYTF. The CDR3 DNA reads as TGTGCCAGCGCGGCGGGGGGCGGCTACACCTTC.

This clone was counted a few times. The gene calls are TRBV5-8 and TRBJ2-1; D is unclear. The germline gives CDR1 SGHTS, CDR2 YDEGEE. The CDR3 loop spans 10 amino acids. V was trimmed by 7 bases and J by 5 bases, leaving 4 bases between them. CDR3 DNA sequence: TGTGCCAGCGCGGACAATGAGCAGTTCTTC. Its protein is CASADNEQFF.

The V and J genes are TRBV5-5 and TRBJ2-3; TRBD1 might be the D (6 bases). Trimming took 4 bases from V and 0 from J, leaving 12 bases between them. The V gene's germline CDR1 is SGHKS and CDR2 YYEKEE (reference sequence). This CDR3 has 15 residues. The CDR3 DNA reads TGTGCCAGCAGCCCAGGACAGTCTAGCACAGATACGCAGTATTTT. Protein: CASSPGQSSTDTQYF. The whole variable domain, remainder taken from reference TRBV5-5 and TRBJ2-3, is DAGVTQSPTHLIKTRGQQVTLRCSPISGHKSVSWYQQVLGQGPQFIFQYYEKEERGRGNFPDRFSARQFPNYSSELNVNALLLGDSALYLCASSPGQSSTDTQYFGPGTRLTVL.

In this sample, this clone turned up a few times. This chain uses TRBV5-8 with TRBJ1-3, with TRBD1 as a possible D gene (5 bases). The ends were cut back, 4 bases at V and 0 bases at J, with 11 bases in the middle. Germline V gives CDR1 SGHTS, CDR2 YDEGEE. This CDR3 spans 15 amino acids. DNA of the CDR3: TGTGCCAGCAGCCTTCAGGGCTTCTCTGGAAACACCATATATTTT. Residues: CASSLQGFSGNTIYF.

The rearrangement joins TRBV5-1 to TRBJ1-1, with D perhaps TRBD1 (6 bases). V dropped 5 bases and J dropped 2 bases, with 13 bases sitting between them. The CDR3 is made up of 14 amino acids. Germline V gene data show CDR1 as SGHRS and CDR2 as YFSETQ. The CDR3 protein is CASRLAGENTEAFF. The DNA of the CDR3 is TGCGCCAGCAGGCTGGCAGGGGAAAACACTGAAGCTTTCTTT. The full variable domain, its missing parts supplied by reference TRBV5-1 and TRBJ1-1, is KAGVTQTPRYLIKTRGQQVTLSCSPISGHRSVSWYQQTPGQGLQFLFEYFSETQRNKGNFPGRFSGRQFSNSRSEMNVSTLELGDSALYLCASRLAGENTEAFFGQGTRLTVV.

The V call is TRBV23-1, the J call TRBJ2-7; D might be TRBD2 (6 bases). TRBV23-1 has ORF status, its function being uncertain. V was clipped by 3 bases and J by 7 bases, with 22 bases between them. The length of the CDR3 is 16 residues. This CDR3 is CASSHRRLVGGLEQYF. Here the CDR3 DNA reads TGCGCCAGCAGTCATCGAAGACTAGTTGGGGGGTTGGAGCAGTACTTC.

The gene calls are TRBV5-6 and TRBJ1-2, with 8 bases aligning to TRBD1. J gave up 7 bases and V 4 bases, and 9 bases lay outside the gene matches. CDR1 and CDR2 (germline): SGHDT, YYEEEE. The CDR3 contains 14 residues. The CDR3 DNA follows: TGTGCCAGCAGCATGATGCAGGGGGCAGCTGGCTACACCTTC. This codes for CASSMMQGAAGYTF.

The chain is built from TRBV28 and TRBJ1-5; 8 bases align to TRBD1. The CDR3 has 12 amino acids. Germline trimming cut 6 bases from V and 7 bases from J; bases unmatched to any gene: 2. Germline CDR1 is MDHEN and CDR2 is SYDVKM. The CDR3 coding sequence is TGTGCCAGCAGCACAGGGGGGCAGCCCCAGCATTTT. This gives the protein CASSTGGQPQHF.

CDR3 nucleotide sequence: TGTGCCAGCAGTTTACTAGACCAGGGCACTCACACCTACGAGCAGTACTTC. It yields the protein CASSLLDQGTHTYEQYF. The chain joins TRBV27 to TRBJ2-7, with D perhaps TRBD1 (5 bases). Trimming stripped 2 bases from V and 2 bases from J, with 19 bases between. Germline CDR1 reads MNHEY; CDR2 reads SMNVEV (reference sequence). The CDR3 extends over 17 amino acids.

The chain has TRBV6-5 and TRBJ1-1, with TRBD1 as a possible D gene (6 bases). The length of the CDR3 is 13 residues. Germline loops: CDR1 MNHEY, CDR2 SVGAGI. Between the trimmed V and J ends, which lost 5 bases and 1 base, there was a span of 8 bases. The CDR3 DNA is TGTGCCAGCAGTGGCAGGGGGAACACTGAAGCTTTCTTT. It yields the protein CASSGRGNTEAFF.

The genes are TRBV6-1 and TRBJ2-7; D may be TRBD2 (7 bases). Trimming removed 3 bases at V and 4 bases at J, with 10 bases between. The CDR3 totals 13 residues. Germline CDR1 and CDR2: MNHNS and SASEGT. The DNA for the CDR3 is TGTGCCAGCAGTGACGGGGGGCTTTACGAGCAGTACTTC. It encodes CASSDGGLYEQYF.

The chain couples TRBV28 to TRBJ1-1, with D possibly TRBD1 on 5 matching bases. The germline V gene has CDR1 MDHEN and CDR2 SYDVKM. The CDR3 is 14 residues long. V was trimmed by 0 bases and J by 10 bases, leaving 15 bases between them. CDR3 nucleotide sequence: TGTGCCAGCAGTTTATGGACGACGGGGGTAGGAGCTTTCTTT. Translation: CASSLWTTGVGAFF.

The chain has TRBV9 and TRBJ2-3; possible D gene TRBD2, 5 bases. The germline gives CDR1 SGDLS, CDR2 YYNGEE. V was cut by 3 bases and J by 6 bases, with 14 bases left in between. The CDR3 has 14 amino acids. As DNA, the CDR3 is TGTGCCAGCAGCGCAAGGACTGCCGCGGATACGCAGTATTTT. Protein sequence: CASSARTAADTQYF.

This clone was observed a few times. This chain uses TRBV7-9 with TRBJ1-3; tentatively, D is TRBD1 (5 bases). The CDR3 contains 15 residues. The germline CDR1 and CDR2 sequences are SEHNR and FQNEAQ (reference sequence). Trimming removed 5 bases at V and 0 bases at J, with 11 bases between. CDR3 in amino acids: CASSPYGGSGNTIYF. The CDR3 DNA follows: TGTGCCAGCAGCCCGTACGGGGGCTCTGGAAACACCATATATTTT.

This clone was counted a few times. The gene calls are TRBV19 and TRBJ1-5, with 7 nucleotides matching TRBD1. The J segment lost 0 bases and the V segment lost 5 bases, leaving 10 bases of the junction unmatched. The CDR3 totals 17 residues. CDR1 and CDR2 from the germline V gene are LNHDA and SQIVND (reference sequence). CDR3 residues: CASSSRGQIDSNQPQHF. The CDR3 nucleotides read TGTGCCAGTAGTTCCCGGGGACAGATCGATAGCAATCAGCCCCAGCATTTT. Full variable domain (missing parts from reference TRBV19 and TRBJ1-5): DGGITQSPKYLFRKEGQNVTLSCEQNLNHDAMYWYRQDPGQGLRLIYYSQIVNDFQKGDIAEGYSVSREKKESFPLTVTSAQKNPTAFYLCASSSRGQIDSNQPQHFGDGTRLSIL.

The chain joins TRBV9 to TRBJ1-3; D uncertain. The V gene's germline CDR1 is SGDLS and CDR2 YYNGEE. Trimming removed 1 base from V and 2 bases from J, with 7 bases in between. The CDR3 is 14 residues long. CDR3 protein: CASSVHGTGNTIYF. CDR3 DNA: TGTGCCAGCAGCGTACACGGGACTGGAAACACCATATATTTT. The full variable domain, with the rest looked up from reference TRBV9 and TRBJ1-3, is DSGVTQTPKHLITATGQRVTLRCSPRSGDLSVYWYQQSLDQGLQFLIQYYNGEERAKGNILERFSAQQFPDLHSELNLSSLELGDSALYFCASSVHGTGNTIYFGEGSWLTVV.